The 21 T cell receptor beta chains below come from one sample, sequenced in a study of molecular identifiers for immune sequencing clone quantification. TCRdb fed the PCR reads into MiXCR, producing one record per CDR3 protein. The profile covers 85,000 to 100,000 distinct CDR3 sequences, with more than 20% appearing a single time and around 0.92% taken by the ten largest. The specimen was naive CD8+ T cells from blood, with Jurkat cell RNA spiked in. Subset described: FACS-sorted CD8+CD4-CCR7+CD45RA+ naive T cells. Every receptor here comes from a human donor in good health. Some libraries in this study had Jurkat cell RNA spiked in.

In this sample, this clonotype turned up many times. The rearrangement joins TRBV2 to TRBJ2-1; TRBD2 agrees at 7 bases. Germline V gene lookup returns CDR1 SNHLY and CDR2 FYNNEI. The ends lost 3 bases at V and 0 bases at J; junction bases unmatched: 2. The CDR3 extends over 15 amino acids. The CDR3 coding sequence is TGTGCCAGCAGTGACGGACTAGACTCCTACAATGAGCAGTTCTTC. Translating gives CASSDGLDSYNEQFF.

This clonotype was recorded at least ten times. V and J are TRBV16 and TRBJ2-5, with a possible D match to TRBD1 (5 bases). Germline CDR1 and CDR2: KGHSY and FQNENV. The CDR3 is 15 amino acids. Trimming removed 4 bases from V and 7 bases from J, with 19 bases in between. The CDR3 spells CASSLRTSDVLTQYF. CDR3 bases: TGTGCCAGCAGCCTGCGGACAAGCGACGTTTTGACCCAGTACTTC.

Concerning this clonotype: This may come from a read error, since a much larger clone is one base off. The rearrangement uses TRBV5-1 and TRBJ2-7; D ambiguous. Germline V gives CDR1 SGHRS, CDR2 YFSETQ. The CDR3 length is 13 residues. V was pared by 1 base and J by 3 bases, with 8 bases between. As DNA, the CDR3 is TGCGCCAGCAGCTTGAGGAGCCTCTACGAGCAGTACTTC. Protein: CASSLRSLYEQYF. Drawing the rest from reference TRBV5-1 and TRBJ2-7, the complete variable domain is KAGVTQTPRYLIKTRGQQVTLSCSPISGHRSVSWYQQTPGQGLQFLFEYFSETQRNKGNFPGRFSGRQFSNSRSEMNVSTLELGDSALYLCASSLRSLYEQYFGPGTRLTVT.

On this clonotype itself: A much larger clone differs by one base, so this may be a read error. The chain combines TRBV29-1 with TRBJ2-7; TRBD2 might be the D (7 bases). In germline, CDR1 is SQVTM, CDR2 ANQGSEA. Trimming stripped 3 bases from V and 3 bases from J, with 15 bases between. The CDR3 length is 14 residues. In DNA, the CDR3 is TGCAGCGTTGAGGGACGGGGGGCCGACTACGAGCAGTACTTC. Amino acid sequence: CSVEGRGADYEQYF.

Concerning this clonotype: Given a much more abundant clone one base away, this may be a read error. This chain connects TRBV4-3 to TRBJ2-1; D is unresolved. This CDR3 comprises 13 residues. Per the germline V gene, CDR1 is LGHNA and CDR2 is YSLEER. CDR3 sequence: CASSQDVQFEQLF. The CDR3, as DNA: TGCGCCAGCAGCCAAGATGTACAGTTTGAGCAGCTCTTC.

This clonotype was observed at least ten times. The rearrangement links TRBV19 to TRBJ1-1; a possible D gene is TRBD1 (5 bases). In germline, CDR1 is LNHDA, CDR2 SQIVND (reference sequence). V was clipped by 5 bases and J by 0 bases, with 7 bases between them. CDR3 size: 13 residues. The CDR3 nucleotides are TGTGCCAGTAGTTTGGGGGTGAACACTGAAGCTTTCTTT. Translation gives CASSLGVNTEAFF.

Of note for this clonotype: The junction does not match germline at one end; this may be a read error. The CDR3 DNA follows: TGCAGTGCTAGACAGGAAGGGCCAGCCTACGAACAGTACTTC. Its translation: CSARQEGPAYEQYF. The rearrangement joins TRBV20-1 to TRBJ2-7, with D unresolved. Germline CDR1 is DFQATT and CDR2 is SNEGSKA (reference sequence). The CDR3 is 14 residues long.

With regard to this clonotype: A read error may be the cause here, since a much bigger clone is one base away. The chain's CDR3 is CASSNLLGAMTDAQYF. In nucleotides, the CDR3 is TGTGCCAGCAGTAACCTTTTGGGAGCCATGACAGATGCGCAGTATTTT. The chain employs TRBV6-2 or TRBV6-3 and TRBJ2-3, with D perhaps assigned TRBD1 or TRBD2 (5 bases each). This CDR3 is built from 16 residues. Germline V gives CDR1 MNHEY, CDR2 SVGEGT.

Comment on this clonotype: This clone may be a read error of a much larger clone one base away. CDR3 loop: CASSLGPATEAFF. The DNA of the CDR3 is TGTGCCAGCAGCTTGGGTCCTGCCACTGAAGCTTTCTTT. This sequence joins TRBV11-2 and TRBJ1-1, with D uncertain. From germline, CDR1 is SGHAT and CDR2 FQNNGV. The CDR3 contains 13 residues. V was shortened by 3 bases and J by 4 bases, with 9 bases between the two germline ends.

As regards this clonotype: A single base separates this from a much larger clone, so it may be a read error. CDR3 loop: CARSPQTGGYEQYF. DNA for the CDR3: TGTGCCAGAAGTCCTCAGACAGGGGGCTACGAGCAGTACTTC. This sequence joins TRBV6-5 and TRBJ2-7; TRBD1 matches 9 bases. CDR3 length equals 14 residues. Germline lookup yields CDR1 MNHEY and CDR2 SVGAGI. Trimming at V came to 9 bases and at J to 3 bases, leaving 9 bases not matched to a gene.

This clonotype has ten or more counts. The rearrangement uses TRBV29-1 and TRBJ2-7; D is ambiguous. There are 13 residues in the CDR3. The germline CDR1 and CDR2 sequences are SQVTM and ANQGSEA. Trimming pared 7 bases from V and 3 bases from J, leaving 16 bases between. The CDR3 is CSAWGGTSYEQYF. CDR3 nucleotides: TGCAGCGCCTGGGGTGGCACGAGCTACGAGCAGTACTTC.

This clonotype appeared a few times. CDR3: CASSLRTSGVNEQFF. The CDR3 DNA follows: TGTGCCAGCAGCCTCCGGACATCAGGGGTCAATGAGCAGTTCTTC. The chain is built from TRBV13 and TRBJ2-1; a possible D gene is TRBD1 (6 bases). CDR1 is PRHDT and CDR2 is FYEKMQ in the germline V gene (reference sequence). V was shortened by 5 bases and J by 6 bases, with 17 bases between the two germline ends. CDR3 length equals 15 residues.

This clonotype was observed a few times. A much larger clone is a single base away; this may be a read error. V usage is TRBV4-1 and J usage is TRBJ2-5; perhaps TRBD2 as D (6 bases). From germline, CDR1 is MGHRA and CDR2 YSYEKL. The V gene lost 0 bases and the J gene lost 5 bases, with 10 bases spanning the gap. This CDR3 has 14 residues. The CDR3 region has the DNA TGCGCCAGCAGCCAAGATGACGGGGGTGAGACCCAGTACTTC. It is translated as CASSQDDGGETQYF.

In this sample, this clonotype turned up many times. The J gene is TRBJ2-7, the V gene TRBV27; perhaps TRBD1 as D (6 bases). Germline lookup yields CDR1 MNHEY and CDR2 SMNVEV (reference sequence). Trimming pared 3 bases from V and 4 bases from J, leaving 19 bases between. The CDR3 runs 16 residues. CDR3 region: CASSLGTGLIWYEQYF. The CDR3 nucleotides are TGTGCCAGCAGTTTGGGAACAGGGTTAATCTGGTACGAGCAGTACTTC.

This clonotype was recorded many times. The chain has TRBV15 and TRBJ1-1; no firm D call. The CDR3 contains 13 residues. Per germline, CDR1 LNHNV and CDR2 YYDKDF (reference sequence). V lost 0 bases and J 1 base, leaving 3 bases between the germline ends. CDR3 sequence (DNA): TGTGCCACCAGCAGAGACCAGAACACTGAAGCTTTCTTT. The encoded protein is CATSRDQNTEAFF.

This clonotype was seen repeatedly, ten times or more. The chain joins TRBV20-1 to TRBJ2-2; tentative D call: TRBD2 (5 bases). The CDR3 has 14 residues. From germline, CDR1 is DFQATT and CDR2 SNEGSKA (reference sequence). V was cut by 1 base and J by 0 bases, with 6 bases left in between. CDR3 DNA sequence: TGCAGTGCTAGAGTCGGGGCGAACACCGGGGAGCTGTTTTTT. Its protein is CSARVGANTGELFF.

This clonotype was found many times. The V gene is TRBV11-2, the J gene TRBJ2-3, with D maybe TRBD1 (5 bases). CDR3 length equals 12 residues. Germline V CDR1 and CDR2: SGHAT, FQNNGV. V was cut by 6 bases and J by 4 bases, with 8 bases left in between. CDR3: CASSTGSDTQYF. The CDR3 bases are TGTGCCAGCAGTACAGGATCAGATACGCAGTATTTT.

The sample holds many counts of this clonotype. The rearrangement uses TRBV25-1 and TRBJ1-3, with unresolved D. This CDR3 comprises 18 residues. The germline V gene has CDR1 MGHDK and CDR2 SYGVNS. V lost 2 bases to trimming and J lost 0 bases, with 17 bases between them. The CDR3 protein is CASSEGRRQARSGNTIYF. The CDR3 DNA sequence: TGTGCCAGCAGTGAAGGTCGGCGGCAGGCCCGCTCTGGAAACACCATATATTTT. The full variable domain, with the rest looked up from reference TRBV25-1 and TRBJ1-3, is EADIYQTPRYLVIGTGKKITLECSQTMGHDKMYWYQQDPGMELHLIHYSYGVNSTEKGDLSSESTVSRIRTEHFPLTLESARPSHTSQYLCASSEGRRQARSGNTIYFGEGSWLTVV.

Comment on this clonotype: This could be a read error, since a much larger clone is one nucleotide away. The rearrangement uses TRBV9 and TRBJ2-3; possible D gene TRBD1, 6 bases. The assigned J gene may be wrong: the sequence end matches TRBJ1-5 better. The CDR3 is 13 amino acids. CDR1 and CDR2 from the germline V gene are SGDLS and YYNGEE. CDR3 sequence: CASSLRQADTQHF. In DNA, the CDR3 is TGTGCCAGCAGCCTAAGACAGGCAGATACGCAGCATTTT.

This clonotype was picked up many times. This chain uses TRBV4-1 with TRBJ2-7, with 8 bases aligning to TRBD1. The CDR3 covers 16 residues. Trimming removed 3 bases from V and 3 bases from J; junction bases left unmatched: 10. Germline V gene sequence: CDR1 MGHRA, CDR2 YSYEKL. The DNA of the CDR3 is TGCGCCAGCAGCCATGGTTCCGGGACAGGATACTACGAGCAGTACTTC. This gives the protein CASSHGSGTGYYEQYF.

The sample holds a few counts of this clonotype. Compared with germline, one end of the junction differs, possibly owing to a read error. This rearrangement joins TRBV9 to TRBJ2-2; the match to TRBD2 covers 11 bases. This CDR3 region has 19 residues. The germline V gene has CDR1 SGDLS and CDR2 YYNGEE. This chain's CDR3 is CASSVATSGSRPNTGELSF. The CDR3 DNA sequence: TGTGCCAGCAGCGTAGCTACTAGCGGGAGCCGACCGAACACCGGGGAGCTGTCTTTT.